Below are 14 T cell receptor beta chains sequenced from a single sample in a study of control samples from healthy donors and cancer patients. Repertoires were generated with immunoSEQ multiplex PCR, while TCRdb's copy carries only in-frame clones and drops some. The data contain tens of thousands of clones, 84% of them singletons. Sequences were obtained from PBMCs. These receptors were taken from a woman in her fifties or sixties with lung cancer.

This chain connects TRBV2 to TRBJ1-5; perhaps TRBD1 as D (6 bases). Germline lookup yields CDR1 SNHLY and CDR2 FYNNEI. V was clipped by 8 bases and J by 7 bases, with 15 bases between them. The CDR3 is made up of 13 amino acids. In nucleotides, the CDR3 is TGTGCCAGCGGATGGGACACCGTACAGCCCCAGCATTTT. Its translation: CASGWDTVQPQHF.

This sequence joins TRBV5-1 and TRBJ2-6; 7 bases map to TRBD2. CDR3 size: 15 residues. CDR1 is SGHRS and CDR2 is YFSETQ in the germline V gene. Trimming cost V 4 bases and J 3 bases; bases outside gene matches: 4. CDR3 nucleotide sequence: TGCGCCAGCAGCGCGGGGGAAAGTGGGGCCAACGTCCTGACTTTC. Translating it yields CASSAGESGANVLTF.

CDR3 DNA: TGCGCCAGCAGCCCTGACAGGGGCCCCTACGAGCAGTACTTC. This translates into CASSPDRGPYEQYF. This chain links TRBV5-1 with TRBJ2-7; the match to TRBD1 covers 8 bases. CDR1 and CDR2 from the germline V gene are SGHRS and YFSETQ. V trimming: 4 bases; J trimming: 2 bases; junction bases outside the gene matches: 5. CDR3 length equals 14 residues.

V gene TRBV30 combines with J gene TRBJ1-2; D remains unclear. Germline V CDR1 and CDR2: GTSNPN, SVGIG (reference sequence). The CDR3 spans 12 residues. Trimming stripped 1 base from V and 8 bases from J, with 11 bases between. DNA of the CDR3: TGTGCCTGGAGTGAACACGGGTGGGGCTACACCTTC. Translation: CAWSEHGWGYTF.

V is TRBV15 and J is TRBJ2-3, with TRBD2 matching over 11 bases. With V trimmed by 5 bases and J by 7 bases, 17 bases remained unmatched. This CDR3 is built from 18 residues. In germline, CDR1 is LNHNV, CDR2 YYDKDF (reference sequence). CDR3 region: CATSPSPNSGGAGNTQYF. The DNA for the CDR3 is TGTGCCACCAGCCCCTCCCCTAATAGCGGGGGGGCGGGAAATACGCAGTATTTT.

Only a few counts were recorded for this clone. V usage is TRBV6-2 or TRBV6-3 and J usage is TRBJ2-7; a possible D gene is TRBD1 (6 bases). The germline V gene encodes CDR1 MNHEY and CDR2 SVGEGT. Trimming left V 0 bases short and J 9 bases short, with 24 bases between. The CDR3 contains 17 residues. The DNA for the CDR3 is TGTGCCAGCAGTTACTCGACGACAGGACCCTACGAGCAGGGGCAGTACTTC. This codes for CASSYSTTGPYEQGQYF.

CDR3 coding DNA: TGTGCCAGCACTCAGGACAGGGGTGACTATGGCTACACCTTC. The encoded protein is CASTQDRGDYGYTF. The genes are TRBV28 and TRBJ1-2; 9 nucleotides agree with TRBD1. The junction had 6 bases not matched to a gene; V was cut back by 7 bases and J by 3 bases. The CDR3 runs 14 residues. Germline values: CDR1 MDHEN, CDR2 SYDVKM.

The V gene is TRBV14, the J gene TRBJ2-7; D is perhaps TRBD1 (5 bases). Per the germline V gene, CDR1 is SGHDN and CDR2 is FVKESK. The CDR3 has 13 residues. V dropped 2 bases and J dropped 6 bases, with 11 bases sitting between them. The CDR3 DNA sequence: TGTGCCAGCAGCCAACAGGGCCCCCTCGAGCAGTACTTC. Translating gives CASSQQGPLEQYF.

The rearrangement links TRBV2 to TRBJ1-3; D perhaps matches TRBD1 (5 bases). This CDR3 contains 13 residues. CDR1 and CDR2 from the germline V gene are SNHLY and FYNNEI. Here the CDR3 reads CAKRQSSGNTIYF. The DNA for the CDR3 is TGTGCTAAGAGACAGAGCTCTGGAAACACCATATATTTT. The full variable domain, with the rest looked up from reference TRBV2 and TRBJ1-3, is EPEVTQTPSHQVTQMGQEVILRCVPISNHLYFYWYRQILGQKVEFLVSFYNNEISEKSEIFDDQFSVERPDGSNFTLKIRSTKLEDSAMYFCAKRQSSGNTIYFGEGSWLTVV.

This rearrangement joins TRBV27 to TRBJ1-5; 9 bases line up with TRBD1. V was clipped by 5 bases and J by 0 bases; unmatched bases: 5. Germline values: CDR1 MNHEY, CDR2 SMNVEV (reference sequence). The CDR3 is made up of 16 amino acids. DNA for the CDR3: TGTGCCAGCAGTCCCGGGACAGGGTATAGCAATCAGCCCCAGCATTTT. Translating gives CASSPGTGYSNQPQHF.

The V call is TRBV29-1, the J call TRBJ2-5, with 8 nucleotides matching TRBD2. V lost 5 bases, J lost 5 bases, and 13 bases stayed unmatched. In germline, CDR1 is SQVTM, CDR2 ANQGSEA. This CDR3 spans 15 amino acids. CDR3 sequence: CSVTLYGGAGETQYF. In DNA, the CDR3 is TGCAGCGTTACCCTTTACGGGGGGGCAGGGGAGACCCAGTACTTC.

The CDR3 loop reads CASIQGGGLAFF. CDR3 in DNA: TGTGCCAGTATTCAGGGGGGAGGCCTGGCTTTCTTT. This chain uses TRBV19 with TRBJ1-1; 7 bases align to TRBD1. After removal of 7 bases from V and 11 bases from J, the junction contained 10 bases not matched to a gene. The CDR3 sequence is 12 residues long. Germline CDR1 and CDR2: LNHDA and SQIVND (reference sequence).

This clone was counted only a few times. The CDR3: CAISDRGVGTLHF. The CDR3 DNA sequence: TGTGCCATCAGTGACAGGGGCGTGGGGACCCTCCACTTT. The chain has TRBV10-3 and TRBJ1-6; D may be TRBD1 (6 bases). The V and J ends lost 3 bases and 14 bases respectively, with 14 bases between them. The germline CDR1 and CDR2 sequences are ENHRY and SYGVKD. This CDR3 comprises 13 residues.

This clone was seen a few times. The CDR3 region has the DNA TGCGCCAGCAGTGAGATAGTAAATCATGGCTACACCTTC. It codes for CASSEIVNHGYTF. The rearrangement links TRBV10-2 to TRBJ1-2, with no clear D. This CDR3 is built from 13 residues. V was pared by 2 bases and J by 6 bases, with 10 bases between. CDR1 WSHSY and CDR2 SAAADI come from the germline V gene.